This T cell receptor (beta chain) emerged from a study of CD8 T cells in Susac syndrome. Random-hexamer reverse transcription was applied to about 0.5 to 1 ug RNA. TCRdb called the immunoSEQ multiplex PCR reads again in MiXCR, with one record for every CDR3 protein. The top ten clones hold about 0.15% of a sample with under 200,000 distinct CDR3 sequences, approximately 95% of them seen once. From blood CD8+ and CD4+ T cells, TCR beta sequences were generated. TEMRA cells were FACS-enriched and CD8+ and CD4+ T cells negatively isolated. Details on this clonotype: The target antigen is unknown.

This CDR3 comprises 13 residues. V gave up 8 bases and J gave up 2 bases, with 14 bases separating them. Germline CDR1 is SGHDT and CDR2 is YYEEEE. Study outcomes and limitations: It was acknowledged in the study that its TCR sequencing and HLA analysis involved a relatively small number of individuals.

The chain carries TRBV5-6 and TRBJ2-7; D is perhaps TRBD1 or TRBD2 (5 bases each). Sequencing was done on a sample of CD8+ T cells from PBMCs. This TCR derives from a human donor with multiple sclerosis. CDR3 nucleotides: TGTGCCAGTACGGGACCGCGGACCTACGAGCAGTACTTC. It encodes CASTGPRTYEQYF.